Sequencing of this T cell receptor (beta chain) was carried out in a study of T-cell memory formation after mild COVID-19. TCRdb re-called the 5' RACE reads with MiXCR, one entry per CDR3 protein. The sample carries 170,000 or so distinct CDR3 sequences, roughly 28% recorded once. Germline CDR1 PRHDT, CDR2 FYEKMQ (reference sequence). The CDR3 totals 16 residues. Trimming cost V 3 bases and J 2 bases; bases outside gene matches: 6. The origin of this receptor is an adult woman who had mild COVID-19 (a few samples of this study predate the infection). Cell type and time point are not known. Sequences were obtained from PBMCs or a T cell subset sorted from them (not recorded which). The chain employs TRBV13 and TRBJ1-5; 8 bases map to TRBD1. In DNA, the CDR3 is TGTGCCAGCAGCTTCAGGGGGCGGTCAGGCAATCAGCCCCAGCATTTT. Its protein product is CASSFRGRSGNQPQHF.